A single T cell receptor beta chain is shown here with its context. The protocol was immunoSEQ multiplex PCR, while the TCRdb copy is restricted to in-frame clones and leaves out a portion. The data show 250,000 or so clones, with about 83% seen just once and over 9% held by the top ten. The sample is drawn from a study of blood T cell repertoires in COVID-19. Germline V gives CDR1 SGHDT, CDR2 YYEEEE. The CDR3 has 14 residues. Trimming cost V 0 bases and J 6 bases, with 13 bases left between them. Material: peripheral blood. The receptor comes from an elderly man with acute or convalescent COVID-19. The rearrangement links TRBV5-6 to TRBJ2-7; maybe TRBD1 (6 bases). The DNA for the CDR3 is TGTGCCAGCAGCTTGGTGGGGGCGGGTGCCGAGCAGTACTTC. It codes for CASSLVGAGAEQYF.